This T cell receptor beta chain was captured in a study of blood T cell repertoires in COVID-19 (TCRdb year 2020). Context from the whole study: Collaborator samples came from the United States, Italy and Spain and covered acute and convalescent phases of COVID-19. The material from the prospective study consisted of cDNA or gDNA derived from T cells, B-cell-depleted T cells, or PBMCs. Deeply sampled blood TCRbeta repertoires from subjects exposed to, actively infected with, or recovered from COVID-19 were included in the dataset. The repertoires were made available in a free public database intended to serve as a resource for research on the immune response to SARS-CoV-2. The samples were drawn from the first 160 participants of the ongoing ImmuneRACE study and from some 1,300 subjects provided by 6 global collaborators. Nearly every sample came with metadata listing a de-identified subject ID, COVID-19 status, age in years and sex. Where available, HLA class I and class II types were obtained from metadata supplied by the sample provider rather than from assay-based typing. The full study reports these points: The quantity of clinical and demographic metadata differed by source and by participant and was supplied without curation.

Collaborating institutions collected whole blood in K2EDTA tubes following their own protocols. For TCRbeta analysis, collaborator samples were shipped as frozen whole blood, as isolated PBMCs, or as DNA extracted from either sample type. The immunoSEQ Assay, a bias-controlled multiplex PCR, was used to amplify TCRbeta CDR3 regions from genomic DNA. The authors' analysis ran thus. The number of nucleated cells in each sample was estimated from the amplification of reference gene primers within the assay. To quantify the absolute abundance of each unique TCRbeta CDR3 rearrangement, sequence reads were collapsed and filtered. For each sample, productive Simpson clonality was calculated by taking the square root of Simpson's diversity index across productive rearrangements. This immuneACCESS table, as held by TCRdb, lists in-frame sequences with V and J called but not all clones. Of the missing ones, under half trace to an unresolved V gene in checked studies; the others have no known cause. V and J calls and clone size follow that table, whereas D and trimming were derived from the DNA. For this sample there are 150,000 or so clones; 82% appear just once. The top ten clones comprise about 24% of the sample.

Comments on this clone: Its antigen is unknown. Base qualities are not provided; no much larger clone lies one nucleotide away.

Material for sequencing was peripheral blood. This TCR was sampled from a woman of 80 years or more with acute or convalescent COVID-19.

The DNA sequence reads TGTGCCAGCAGCCTTCCGGGCCTAGCGGGAGCCACCGGGGAGCTGTTTTTT. It codes for CASSLPGLAGATGELFF. The rearranged chain carries TRBV7-2 and TRBJ2-2, with 10 bases in between that match TRBD2. Reading from cysteine to phenylalanine, the CDR3 counts 17 amino acids. The read is trimmed to its CDR3 DNA, 51 bases read in frame from base 1. CDR1 is given as SGHTA and CDR2 as FQGNSA, both from the germline V gene. The germline V and J ends show losses of 5 bases and 4 bases respectively, and no gene match explains 10 bases of the junction.